This entry concerns a single T cell receptor beta chain. Data came from immunoSEQ multiplex PCR; TCRdb stores just in-frame clones and leaves some out. The sample includes just over 95,000 clones, roughly 90% seen only once; the top ten take roughly 0.16%. These data come from a study of OX40 agonist ivuxolimab in advanced cancers. CDR3 length: 14 residues. With 5 bases removed from V and 6 bases from J, the gap between germline ends came to 14 bases. CDR1 and CDR2 (germline): SEHNR, FQNEAQ (reference sequence). This material consisted of CD4+ or CD8+ T cells sorted from blood, taken in a trial of the OX40 agonist ivuxolimab. The chain is built from TRBV7-9 and TRBJ2-1; weak D call: TRBD2 (5 bases). The sequence came from an adult with an advanced solid tumor such as melanoma, head and neck, liver or kidney cancer. CDR3 residues: CASSAEDTSNEQFF. The CDR3 coding sequence is TGTGCCAGCAGCGCAGAAGATACTAGCAATGAGCAGTTCTTC.